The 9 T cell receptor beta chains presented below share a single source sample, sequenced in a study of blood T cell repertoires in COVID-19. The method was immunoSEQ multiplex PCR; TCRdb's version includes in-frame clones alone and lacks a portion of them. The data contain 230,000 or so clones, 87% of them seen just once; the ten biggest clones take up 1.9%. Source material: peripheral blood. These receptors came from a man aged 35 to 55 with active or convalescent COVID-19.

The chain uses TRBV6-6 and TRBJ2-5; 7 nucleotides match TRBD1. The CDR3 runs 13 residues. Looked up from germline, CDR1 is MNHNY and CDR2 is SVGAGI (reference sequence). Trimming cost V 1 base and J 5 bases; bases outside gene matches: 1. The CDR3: CASSYYRGETQYF. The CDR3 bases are TGTGCCAGCAGTTACTACAGGGGTGAGACCCAGTACTTC.

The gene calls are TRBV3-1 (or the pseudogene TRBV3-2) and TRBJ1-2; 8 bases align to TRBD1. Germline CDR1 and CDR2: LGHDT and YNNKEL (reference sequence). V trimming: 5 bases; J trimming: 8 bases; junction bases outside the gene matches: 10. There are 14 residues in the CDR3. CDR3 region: CASSLQGAQEGYTF. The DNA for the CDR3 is TGTGCCAGCAGCTTGCAGGGGGCTCAGGAGGGCTACACCTTC.

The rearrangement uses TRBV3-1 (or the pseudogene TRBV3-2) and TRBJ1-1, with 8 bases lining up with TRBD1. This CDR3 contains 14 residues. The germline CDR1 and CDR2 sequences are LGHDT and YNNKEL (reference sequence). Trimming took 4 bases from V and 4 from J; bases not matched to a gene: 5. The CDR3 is CASSPGQASTEAFF. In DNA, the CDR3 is TGTGCCAGCAGCCCGGGACAGGCGAGCACTGAAGCTTTCTTT.

CDR3 in amino acids: CASRPGLAGQGTQYF. The DNA of the CDR3 is TGTGCCAGCAGGCCGGGACTAGCGGGGCAGGGTACGCAGTATTTT. This sequence joins TRBV27 and TRBJ2-3; 13 bases map to TRBD2. This CDR3 is built from 15 residues. Trimming took 6 bases from V and 8 from J; bases not matched to a gene: 8. Germline V gene lookup returns CDR1 MNHEY and CDR2 SMNVEV (reference sequence).

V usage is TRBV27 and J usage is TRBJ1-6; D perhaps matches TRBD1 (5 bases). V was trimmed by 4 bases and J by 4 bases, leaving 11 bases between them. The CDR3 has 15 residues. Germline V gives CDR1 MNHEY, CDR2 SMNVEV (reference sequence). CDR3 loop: CASSYGHDYNSPLHF. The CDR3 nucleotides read TGTGCCAGCAGTTACGGACACGATTATAATTCACCCCTCCACTTT.

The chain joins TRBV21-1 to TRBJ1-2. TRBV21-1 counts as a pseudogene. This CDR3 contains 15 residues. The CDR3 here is CARQKNLAGNYGYTF. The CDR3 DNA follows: TGTGCCAGGCAGAAGAACCTGGCGGGGAACTATGGCTACACCTTC.

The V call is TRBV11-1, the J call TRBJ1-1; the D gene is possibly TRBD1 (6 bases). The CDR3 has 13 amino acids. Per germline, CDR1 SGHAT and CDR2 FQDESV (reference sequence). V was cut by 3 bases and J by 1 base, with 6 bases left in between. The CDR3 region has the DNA TGTGCCAGCAGCTTGACAGGGAACACTGAAGCTTTCTTT. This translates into CASSLTGNTEAFF.

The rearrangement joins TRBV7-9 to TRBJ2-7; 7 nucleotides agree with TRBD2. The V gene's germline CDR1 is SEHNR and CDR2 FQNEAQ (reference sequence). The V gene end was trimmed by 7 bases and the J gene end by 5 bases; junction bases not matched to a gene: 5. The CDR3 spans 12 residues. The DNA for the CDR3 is TGTGCCAGCACCCGACGGGGGGACGAGCAGTACTTC. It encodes CASTRRGDEQYF.

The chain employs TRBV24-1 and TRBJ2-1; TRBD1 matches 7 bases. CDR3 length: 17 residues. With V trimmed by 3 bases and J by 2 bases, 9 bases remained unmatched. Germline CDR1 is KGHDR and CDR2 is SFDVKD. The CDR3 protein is CATSDATGVLTYNEQFF. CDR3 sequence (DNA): TGTGCCACCAGTGATGCCACAGGGGTATTGACCTACAATGAGCAGTTCTTC.